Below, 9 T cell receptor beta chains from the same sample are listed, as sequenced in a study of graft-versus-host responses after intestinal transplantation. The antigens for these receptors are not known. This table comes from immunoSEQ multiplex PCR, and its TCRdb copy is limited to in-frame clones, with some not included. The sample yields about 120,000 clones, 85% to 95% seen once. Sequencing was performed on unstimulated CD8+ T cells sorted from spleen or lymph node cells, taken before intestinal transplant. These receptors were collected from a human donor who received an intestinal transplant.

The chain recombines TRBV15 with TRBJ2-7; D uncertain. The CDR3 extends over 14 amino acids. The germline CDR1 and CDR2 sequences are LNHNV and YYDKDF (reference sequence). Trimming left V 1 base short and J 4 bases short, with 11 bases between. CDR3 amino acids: CATSRVGLGYEQYF. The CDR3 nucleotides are TGTGCCACCAGCAGAGTTGGGTTGGGTTACGAGCAGTACTTC.

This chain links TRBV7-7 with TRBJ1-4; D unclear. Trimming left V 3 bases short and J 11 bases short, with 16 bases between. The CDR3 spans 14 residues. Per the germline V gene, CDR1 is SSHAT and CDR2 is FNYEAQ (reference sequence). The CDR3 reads CASSLDVGREKLFF. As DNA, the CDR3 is TGTGCCAGCAGCTTGGACGTTGGTAGAGAGAAACTGTTTTTT.

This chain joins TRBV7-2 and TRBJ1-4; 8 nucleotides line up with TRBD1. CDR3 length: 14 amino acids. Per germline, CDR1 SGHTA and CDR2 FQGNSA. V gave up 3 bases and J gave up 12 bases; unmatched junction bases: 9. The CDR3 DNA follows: TGTGCCAGCAGCTTGGAATTAATGGGACAGGAACTGTTTTTT. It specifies CASSLELMGQELFF.

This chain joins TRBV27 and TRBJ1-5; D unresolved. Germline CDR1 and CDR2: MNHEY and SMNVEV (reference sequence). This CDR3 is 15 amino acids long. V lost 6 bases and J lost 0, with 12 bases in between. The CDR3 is CASSIGGYSNQPQHF. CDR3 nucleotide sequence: TGTGCCAGCAGCATAGGTGGTTATAGCAATCAGCCCCAGCATTTT.

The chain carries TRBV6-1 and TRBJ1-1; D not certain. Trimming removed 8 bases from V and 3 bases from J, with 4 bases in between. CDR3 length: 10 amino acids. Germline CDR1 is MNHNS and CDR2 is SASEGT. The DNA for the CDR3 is TGTGCCAGCGACTACACTGAAGCTTTCTTT. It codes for CASDYTEAFF.

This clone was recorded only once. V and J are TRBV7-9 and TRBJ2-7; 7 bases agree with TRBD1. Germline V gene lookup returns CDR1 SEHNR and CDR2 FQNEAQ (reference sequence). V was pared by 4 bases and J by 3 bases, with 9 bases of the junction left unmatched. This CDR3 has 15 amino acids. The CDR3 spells CASSSPGTVVYEQYF. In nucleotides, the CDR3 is TGTGCCAGCAGCTCCCCCGGGACAGTAGTCTACGAGCAGTACTTC.

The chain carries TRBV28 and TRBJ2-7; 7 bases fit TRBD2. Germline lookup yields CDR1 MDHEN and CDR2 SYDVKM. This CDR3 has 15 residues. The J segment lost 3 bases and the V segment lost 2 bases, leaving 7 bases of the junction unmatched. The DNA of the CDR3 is TGTGCCAGCAGTTTACCTAGCGGTGCAGTCTACGAGCAGTACTTC. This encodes CASSLPSGAVYEQYF.

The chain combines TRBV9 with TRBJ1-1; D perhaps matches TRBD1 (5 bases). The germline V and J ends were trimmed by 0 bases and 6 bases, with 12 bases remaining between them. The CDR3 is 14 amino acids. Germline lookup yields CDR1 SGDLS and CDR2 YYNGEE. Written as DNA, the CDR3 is TGTGCCAGCAGCGTAGCCGCGGGGGGACCTGAAGCTTTCTTT. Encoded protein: CASSVAAGGPEAFF.

CDR3 sequence: CASSLNRGLWYTEAFF. The DNA of the CDR3 is TGTGCCAGCAGCTTGAACAGGGGGCTGTGGTACACTGAAGCTTTCTTT. V gene TRBV5-6 combines with J gene TRBJ1-1; 9 bases map to TRBD1. The trim removed 1 base at V and 3 bases at J, leaving 7 bases unmatched. Germline V lookup: CDR1 SGHDT, CDR2 YYEEEE. The CDR3 totals 16 residues.